This TCR beta chain was obtained from a study of blood T cells in healthy people across ages (dated by TCRdb to 2014 to 2015). Describing the broader study: In model experiments, template switching captured about one uniquely barcoded TCR beta cDNA molecule for every two T cells. To avoid experimental bias, donors of different ages were randomly spread across the sequencing lanes. Four age groups were formed from the donors: young (average 16 years), middle-aged (less than 40), aged (about 62) and long-lived (around 80). Using the same blood draw, the study looked at two additional independent replicas of 1 million unique cDNA reads for two donors, one aged 18 to 30 and the other aged 80 or older. Using deep sequencing normalized with unique cDNA molecular identifiers, the study measured how TCR beta repertoire diversity changes with age.

Overall study results and their limits: Estimates of total diversity from one million sequenced T cells were regarded as lower bounds and underestimates. There was a strong correlation between observed TCR beta diversity and the percentage of naive T cells measured by flow cytometry. Compared with the aged group, the long-lived group had more naive CD4+ T cells, fewer expanded clones and increased TCR diversity, suggesting age selection. Because profiling used bulk unsorted PBMCs, naive and antigen-experienced compartments could not be compared conclusively. The CMV infection status of donors was not known, potentially confounding age-related changes in expanded clonotypes. As age increased, observed TCR beta diversity per million T cells dropped in a roughly linear way, and a significant reduction was already evident by age approximately 40.

The trim is 6 bases for V and 0 bases for J, with a gap of 10 bases between the germline ends. Via the germline V gene, CDR1 is MNHEY and CDR2 SVGAGI. Its CDR3 holds 14 amino acids, cysteine through phenylalanine. Left in the record is the CDR3 DNA by itself, 42 bases read in frame from the first base. The roughly 39 donors, aged 6 to 90 years, were systemically healthy Caucasian individuals from Russia. Each donor gave 9.5 to 10 milliliters of peripheral blood, drawn into EDTA-treated Vacutainer tubes. Ficoll-Paque density-gradient centrifugation was used to isolate PBMCs, with at least 6 million per sample. Total RNA was extracted from PBMCs with Trizol reagent, with at least 6 micrograms obtained per sample. For every donor, an aliquot of PBMCs went through flow cytometry to measure the percentages of naive CD45RAhigh/CD27high T cells. This clonotype was seen a handful of times. What antigen it recognizes has not been identified. No base qualities exist here, and no much larger clone lies one base off it.

Receptor libraries were prepared by 5' RACE. TCRdb shows the sequencer as Illumina HiSeq 2500. A second about 7 to 11 cycle PCR used a sample-barcoded 5' primer and a J-beta primer mix. A template-switch 5' adaptor carrying 12 random nucleotides introduced a unique molecular identifier onto each TCR beta cDNA molecule. Each sample yielded at least 3 million CDR3-containing paired-end reads. The Mint cDNA synthesis kit, primed by a TRBC-specific oligonucleotide, was used to synthesize first-strand cDNA from all RNA. Following uracil-DNA glycosylase treatment, a first 18-cycle PCR with universal primers M1SS and BC2_uni_R was performed on all cDNA. As for the original processing: For normalization, 1 million high-quality reads, each with a distinct molecular identifier, were randomly selected from each sample. Reads with shared molecular identifiers were discarded instead of being binned into consensus sequences. MiTCR, with a Q25 quality threshold and the strictest error-elimination algorithm, was used for CDR3 identification, clonotype clustering and error correction. A nonparametric unseen species model with Euler transformation was used to estimate a lower bound on total TCR beta diversity. The public reads were run again by TCRdb, first through fastp at Q25 and then through MiXCR, and only productive beta chains were kept. All rows with the same CDR3 protein become a single entry with the most common DNA and genes. These V and J calls derive from TCRdb rather than the authors' analysis. The sample table holds approximately 800,000 distinct CDR3 sequences, of which roughly 50% were seen once. Of the sample, about 42% falls within the top ten clones.

Sequenced: blood. This sequence originates from a man at least 80 years old in good health. The V gene is TRBV6-5 and the J gene is TRBJ2-3; there is no confident call for the D gene. The CDR3 region has the sequence CASRAGFSTDTQYF. The base sequence is TGTGCCAGCAGGGCAGGATTTAGCACAGATACGCAGTATTTT.